Following are 32 T cell receptor beta chains from one sample sequenced in a study of beta chain features in type 1 diabetes. Of the isolated RNA, all was reverse transcribed, and so the sequenced material was expressed TCRB transcripts. This table comes from immunoSEQ multiplex PCR, and its TCRdb copy is limited to in-frame clones, with some not included. The sample lists about 370,000 clones; 9.6% were seen once. These receptors lack a known antigen. Notes on the study in general: In every one of the four CD4+ subsets, TCRB CDR3s were moderately but significantly shorter in Type 1 diabetes patients.

The specimen sequenced was central memory CD4+ T cells from blood. The origin of the receptors is a man aged 25 to 40 with type 1 diabetes.

This clone was picked up many times. The chain uses TRBV5-1 and TRBJ2-2; D uncertain. With 0 bases removed from V and 5 bases from J, the gap between germline ends came to 5 bases. CDR3 length: 13 residues. CDR1 and CDR2 (germline): SGHRS, YFSETQ. The CDR3 spells CASSLAATGELFF. CDR3 DNA sequence: TGCGCCAGCAGCTTGGCCGCTACCGGGGAGCTGTTTTTT.

This clone appeared a few times. The V gene is TRBV7-8, the J gene TRBJ2-2, with 7 nucleotides matching TRBD2. The junction had 7 bases not matched to a gene; V was cut back by 5 bases and J by 1 base. The CDR3 spans 16 residues. Per the germline V gene, CDR1 is SGHVS and CDR2 is FQNEAQ. DNA for the CDR3: TGTGCCAGCAGCCCCCTAGCGGCCCTGAACACCGGGGAGCTGTTTTTT. Residues: CASSPLAALNTGELFF.

Ten or more counts support this clone. V and J are TRBV25-1 and TRBJ1-2; D is unresolved. The CDR3 is made up of 13 amino acids. V was clipped by 2 bases and J by 4 bases, with 8 bases between them. Looked up from germline, CDR1 is MGHDK and CDR2 is SYGVNS. The CDR3 DNA reads as TGTGCCAGCAGTGAAACGTCGGGCTATGGCTACACCTTC. This encodes CASSETSGYGYTF.

This rearrangement joins TRBV7-2 to TRBJ2-7; 12 nucleotides align to TRBD2. The CDR3 length is 14 residues. V gave up 7 bases and J gave up 5 bases; unmatched junction bases: 6. Germline V CDR1 and CDR2: SGHTA, FQGNSA. The CDR3 sequence: CASTRTSGANEQYF. The CDR3 DNA follows: TGTGCCAGCACCAGGACTAGCGGGGCGAACGAGCAGTACTTC.

This clone was observed a few times. The J gene is TRBJ1-1, the V gene TRBV18, with D uncertain. Germline V lookup: CDR1 KGHSH, CDR2 LQKENI. CDR3 length: 15 amino acids. The V and J ends lost 0 bases and 0 bases respectively, with 8 bases between them. In DNA, the CDR3 is TGTGCCAGCTCACCACCGAGCCTTATGAACACTGAAGCTTTCTTT. Translating gives CASSPPSLMNTEAFF. Full variable domain (missing parts from reference TRBV18 and TRBJ1-1): NAGVMQNPRHLVRRRGQEARLRCSPMKGHSHVYWYRQLPEEGLKFMVYLQKENIIDESGMPKERFSAEFPKEGPSILRIQQVVRGDSAAYFCASSPPSLMNTEAFFGQGTRLTVV.

This chain joins TRBV4-3 and TRBJ1-2; tentatively, D is TRBD1 (6 bases). V was cut by 2 bases and J by 4 bases, with 17 bases left in between. The CDR3 extends over 16 amino acids. Germline CDR1 and CDR2: LGHNA and YSLEER. The CDR3 region is CASSQNRDLGGYGYTF. CDR3 sequence (DNA): TGCGCCAGCAGCCAAAACCGGGACCTAGGGGGCTATGGCTACACCTTC.

This clone has more than one count but fewer than ten. This chain uses TRBV21-1 with TRBJ2-5; the D segment call TRBD1 is taken from the table without a DNA check. TRBV21-1 is assigned pseudogene status. The CDR3 consists of 16 residues. The DNA of the CDR3 is TGTGCCAGCCCCGGGACATTCGAGCCCAGGGTAGAGACCCAGTACTTC. Translating it yields CASPGTFEPRVETQYF.

The chain links TRBV5-4 to TRBJ2-3; 8 bases match TRBD2. The CDR3 has 15 residues. The J segment lost 0 bases and the V segment lost 4 bases, leaving 4 bases of the junction unmatched. CDR1 and CDR2 from the germline V gene are SGHNT and YYREEE (reference sequence). Here the CDR3 DNA reads TGTGCCAGCAGCGCTCGACTAGCGAGCACAGATACGCAGTATTTT. It translates to CASSARLASTDTQYF. The full variable domain, completed using reference TRBV5-4 and TRBJ2-3, is ETGVTQSPTHLIKTRGQQVTLRCSSQSGHNTVSWYQQALGQGPQFIFQYYREEENGRGNFPPRFSGLQFPNYSSELNVNALELDDSALYLCASSARLASTDTQYFGPGTRLTVL.

In this sample, this clone turned up many times. The chain recombines TRBV2 with TRBJ2-6, with D hard to call. The V gene lost 4 bases and the J gene lost 0 bases, with 10 bases spanning the gap. CDR1 is SNHLY and CDR2 is FYNNEI in the germline V gene. The CDR3 sequence is 16 residues long. The CDR3 loop reads CASSADGNSGANVLTF. Written as DNA, the CDR3 is TGTGCCAGCAGTGCGGACGGAAACTCTGGGGCCAACGTCCTGACTTTC. Complete variable domain (other parts from reference TRBV2 and TRBJ2-6): EPEVTQTPSHQVTQMGQEVILRCVPISNHLYFYWYRQILGQKVEFLVSFYNNEISEKSEIFDDQFSVERPDGSNFTLKIRSTKLEDSAMYFCASSADGNSGANVLTFGAGSRLTVL.

In its sample, this clone was seen a few times. The chain carries TRBV28 and TRBJ1-2, with a weak D call TRBD1 (6 bases). CDR3 length equals 16 residues. Germline lookup yields CDR1 MDHEN and CDR2 SYDVKM. Trimming took 3 bases from V and 3 from J, leaving 17 bases between them. The CDR3 sequence: CASSFFQGSGDYGYTF. CDR3 bases: TGTGCCAGCAGTTTTTTCCAAGGATCAGGGGACTATGGCTACACCTTC.

V gene TRBV4-3 combines with J gene TRBJ1-1, with 8 bases lining up with TRBD1. The CDR3 spans 15 residues. Losses at the gene ends were 4 bases for V and 7 bases for J; bases not matched to a gene: 11. Germline loops: CDR1 LGHNA, CDR2 YSLEER. CDR3: CASSRNGQGFYEAFF. The CDR3 DNA sequence: TGCGCCAGCAGCCGTAACGGACAGGGTTTCTATGAAGCTTTCTTT.

This clone was seen a handful of times. The chain has TRBV30 and TRBJ1-1; no clear D gene. Germline lookup yields CDR1 GTSNPN and CDR2 SVGIG (reference sequence). V was trimmed by 2 bases and J by 2 bases, leaving 21 bases between them. This CDR3 comprises 17 residues. The CDR3 nucleotides read TGTGCCTGGAGTCGATACCCGACATCTCGGGCCAACACTGAAGCTTTCTTT. Translation: CAWSRYPTSRANTEAFF.

Details on this clone: This same CDR3 is encoded by further DNA sequences in the sample. The chain employs TRBV19 and TRBJ1-2; D is perhaps TRBD1 (5 bases). Germline V gene sequence: CDR1 LNHDA, CDR2 SQIVND (reference sequence). V was trimmed by 3 bases and J by 3 bases, leaving 8 bases between them. CDR3 length equals 13 residues. The CDR3 sequence is CASSITGDYGYTF. The CDR3 DNA follows: TGTGCCAGTAGTATCACGGGGGACTATGGCTACACCTTC.

This clone was counted at least ten times. The chain recombines TRBV18 with TRBJ1-1; D not resolved. V shed 6 bases and J shed 3 bases, with 14 bases lying between them. CDR1 is KGHSH and CDR2 is LQKENI in the germline V gene. The CDR3 covers 14 residues. The CDR3 sequence: CASSTTREDTEAFF. In nucleotides, the CDR3 is TGTGCCAGCTCCACGACAAGAGAGGACACTGAAGCTTTCTTT.

This clone came up a few times. The chain uses TRBV6-1 and TRBJ1-5; TRBD1 aligns across 9 bases. The CDR3 sequence is 15 residues long. Looked up from germline, CDR1 is MNHNS and CDR2 is SASEGT. Trimming took 4 bases from V and 5 from J; bases not matched to a gene: 6. CDR3 sequence: CASSGGRTGDQPQHF. The CDR3 DNA is TGTGCCAGCAGTGGTGGCCGGACAGGGGATCAGCCCCAGCATTTT.

Remarks on this clone: Distinct nucleotide sequences in the sample also encode this CDR3. CDR3 sequence reads: CASSLGQGDQPQHF. The CDR3 DNA reads as TGCGCCAGCAGCCTCGGACAGGGCGATCAGCCCCAGCATTTT. The gene calls are TRBV5-1 and TRBJ1-5, with 8 nucleotides matching TRBD1. This CDR3 region has 14 residues. J lost 5 bases, V lost 4 bases, and 5 bases had no gene match. Germline V CDR1 and CDR2: SGHRS, YFSETQ.

V usage is TRBV11-2 and J usage is TRBJ2-7, with 9 bases aligning to TRBD2. Unmatched junction bases numbered 10, after V lost 4 bases and J lost 6 bases. The germline V gene has CDR1 SGHAT and CDR2 FQNNGV. The CDR3 totals 15 residues. The CDR3 sequence is CASSSVLGLACEQYF. The CDR3 coding sequence is TGTGCCAGCAGCTCCGTACTGGGACTAGCTTGCGAGCAGTACTTC. Using reference TRBV11-2 and TRBJ2-7 for the parts outside the CDR3, the full variable domain is EAGVAQSPRYKIIEKRQSVAFWCNPISGHATLYWYQQILGQGPKLLIQFQNNGVVDDSQLPKDRFSAERLKGVDSTLKIQPAKLEDSAVYLCASSSVLGLACEQYFGPGTRLTVT.

The rearrangement uses TRBV6-5 and TRBJ1-2; D gene unclear. The CDR3 contains 13 residues. V was shortened by 0 bases and J by 6 bases, with 8 bases between the two germline ends. Germline V gene data show CDR1 as MNHEY and CDR2 as SVGAGI. The CDR3 loop is CASSYSSGDGYTF. In DNA form, the CDR3 reads TGTGCCAGCAGTTACTCTAGTGGGGATGGCTACACCTTC.

This clone was seen at least ten times. V gene TRBV5-4 combines with J gene TRBJ2-6; either TRBD1 or TRBD2 may fit D (5 bases each). The CDR3 runs to 18 residues. Per the germline V gene, CDR1 is SGHNT and CDR2 is YYREEE (reference sequence). The V and J ends lost 0 bases and 0 bases respectively, with 13 bases between them. CDR3 loop: CASSLAGAGSSGANVLTF. In DNA, the CDR3 is TGTGCCAGCAGCTTGGCCGGGGCGGGTAGCTCTGGGGCCAACGTCCTGACTTTC. Using reference TRBV5-4 and TRBJ2-6 for the parts outside the CDR3, the full variable domain is ETGVTQSPTHLIKTRGQQVTLRCSSQSGHNTVSWYQQALGQGPQFIFQYYREEENGRGNFPPRFSGLQFPNYSSELNVNALELDDSALYLCASSLAGAGSSGANVLTFGAGSRLTVL.

The chain employs TRBV11-2 and TRBJ2-7; 7 bases are shared with TRBD2. The CDR3 has 14 amino acids. Trimming took 5 bases from V and 6 from J; bases not matched to a gene: 10. CDR1 SGHAT and CDR2 FQNNGV come from the germline V gene. The CDR3 bases are TGTGCCAGCAGCCCCCGGGACTACCCGCCCGAGCAGTACTTC. This sequence encodes CASSPRDYPPEQYF.

This chain connects TRBV6-5 to TRBJ1-2; no clear D. Germline values: CDR1 MNHEY, CDR2 SVGAGI. V lost 7 bases and J lost 5, with 11 bases in between. The CDR3 spans 12 residues. CDR3 sequence reads: CASTEVGYGYTF. Written as DNA, the CDR3 is TGTGCCAGCACCGAGGTGGGTTATGGCTACACCTTC.

This clone was detected only a few times. The chain is built from TRBV20-1 and TRBJ2-1; D unresolved. The V gene's germline CDR1 is DFQATT and CDR2 SNEGSKA (reference sequence). This CDR3 contains 11 residues. V dropped 2 bases and J dropped 7 bases, with 6 bases sitting between them. The CDR3 here is CSARQINEQFF. The CDR3, as DNA: TGCAGTGCTAGACAGATTAATGAGCAGTTCTTC.

The V and J genes are TRBV7-8 and TRBJ1-5; D is uncertain. Germline CDR1 reads SGHVS; CDR2 reads FQNEAQ. CDR3 length: 17 residues. V was clipped by 4 bases and J by 0 bases, with 16 bases between them. CDR3 loop: CASSYARLGNSNQPQHF. CDR3 DNA sequence: TGTGCCAGCAGCTACGCCAGACTGGGGAATAGCAATCAGCCCCAGCATTTT. Full variable domain (missing parts from reference TRBV7-8 and TRBJ1-5): GAGVSQSPRYKVAKRGQDVALRCDPISGHVSLFWYQQALGQGPEFLTYFQNEAQLDKSGLPSDRFFAERPEGSVSTLKIQRTQQEDSAVYLCASSYARLGNSNQPQHFGDGTRLSIL.

This clone was seen a few times. The CDR3 DNA follows: TGTGCCAGTGGGGTGGAGACCCAGTACTTC. Protein: CASGVETQYF. This sequence joins TRBV7-3 and TRBJ2-5; the D is unclear. Between the trimmed V and J ends, which lost 9 bases and 5 bases, there was a span of 7 bases. This CDR3 contains 10 residues. Germline lookup yields CDR1 SGHTA and CDR2 FQGTGA.

This clone showed up just a few times. This sample includes further DNA sequences coding for the same CDR3. The chain links TRBV6-1 to TRBJ1-1; 10 bases agree with TRBD1. The V and J ends lost 3 bases and 5 bases, in that order; junction bases with no gene match: 3. The CDR3 consists of 14 residues. Germline CDR1 MNHNS, CDR2 SASEGT. CDR3 sequence (DNA): TGTGCCAGCAGTGAGTGGACAGGGGGTACTGAAGCTTTCTTT. This sequence encodes CASSEWTGGTEAFF.

This clone was seen only a few times. The chain carries TRBV19 and TRBJ2-2, with D hard to call. V was cut by 5 bases and J by 0 bases, with 10 bases left in between. This CDR3 is 15 amino acids long. CDR1 and CDR2 (germline): LNHDA, SQIVND (reference sequence). In DNA, the CDR3 is TGTGCCAGTAGTGTACAGATATCGAACACCGGGGAGCTGTTTTTT. Its translation is CASSVQISNTGELFF.

The CDR3 spells CASSQTGGVRQYF. The CDR3 nucleotides are TGTGCCAGCAGTCAGACCGGAGGCGTCCGGCAGTACTTC. The rearrangement joins TRBV11-3 to TRBJ2-7; possibly TRBD2 for D (5 bases). V was shortened by 6 bases and J by 9 bases, with 18 bases between the two germline ends. Germline V CDR1 and CDR2: SGHNT, YENEEA. This CDR3 contains 13 residues.

This clone was counted a few times. This sample also contains other DNA sequences that code for the same CDR3. The rearrangement joins TRBV28 to TRBJ1-2; 7 bases are a match to TRBD1. Germline lookup yields CDR1 MDHEN and CDR2 SYDVKM. V shed 3 bases, J shed 0 bases, and the junction held 1 base outside the gene matches. The CDR3 has 14 residues. The CDR3: CASSLGTANYGYTF. Here the CDR3 DNA reads TGTGCCAGCAGTTTGGGGACAGCTAACTATGGCTACACCTTC.

The chain links TRBV5-4 to TRBJ2-7, with 7 nucleotides matching TRBD1. The CDR3 runs 14 residues. The junction had 5 bases not matched to a gene; V was cut back by 4 bases and J by 1 base. Germline loops: CDR1 SGHNT, CDR2 YYREEE (reference sequence). The CDR3 reads CASSPGTVSYEQYF. DNA for the CDR3: TGTGCCAGCAGCCCAGGGACAGTATCCTACGAGCAGTACTTC.

Only a few counts were recorded for this clone. V usage is TRBV28 and J usage is TRBJ2-1, with TRBD2 identical over 12 bases. Germline trimming cut 6 bases from V and 6 bases from J; bases unmatched to any gene: 6. This CDR3 is built from 15 residues. The germline CDR1 and CDR2 sequences are MDHEN and SYDVKM. The CDR3 region is CASSPGTSGPNEQFF. Written as DNA, the CDR3 is TGTGCCAGCAGCCCTGGGACTAGCGGGCCCAATGAGCAGTTCTTC.

This clone turned up a few times. V is TRBV4-2 and J is TRBJ2-5; tentative D call: TRBD1 (6 bases). Germline values: CDR1 LGHNA, CDR2 YNFKEQ. The CDR3 has 14 residues. The germline V and J ends were trimmed by 3 bases and 2 bases, with 10 bases remaining between them. The CDR3, as DNA: TGTGCCAGCAGCCAGTCAGGGGCACAAGAGACCCAGTACTTC. Translation: CASSQSGAQETQYF.

The CDR3 coding sequence is TGTGCCAGCAATCTAGACAGGGGGTATACTGAAGCTTTCTTT. Protein product: CASNLDRGYTEAFF. The V call is TRBV2, the J call TRBJ1-1, with 9 bases identical to TRBD1. CDR3 length equals 14 residues. CDR1 and CDR2 from the germline V gene are SNHLY and FYNNEI. With 7 bases clipped from V and 5 bases from J, the junction kept 8 bases outside the gene matches.